These 22 T cell receptor beta chains originate from one sample sequenced in a study of blood T cell repertoires in COVID-19. Profiled with immunoSEQ multiplex PCR; TCRdb holds only in-frame clones, not every one. The data hold 150,000 to 200,000 clones, with around four fifths observed a single time. The sequencing input was PBMCs or T cells enriched from blood (not recorded which). These receptors originate from a man in his 70s who had been exposed to COVID-19.

This chain joins TRBV6-5 and TRBJ2-1; D is perhaps TRBD2 (6 bases). This CDR3 is 13 amino acids long. Deletions cut 10 bases from V and 7 bases from J, with 17 bases between. CDR1 is MNHEY and CDR2 is SVGAGI in the germline V gene. The CDR3, as DNA: TGTGCCACCACCCTTGGGGGGAGGAATGAGCAGTTCTTC. It translates to CATTLGGRNEQFF.

The CDR3 sequence is CSVVLAETGELFF. The CDR3 coding sequence is TGCAGCGTTGTACTAGCAGAAACCGGGGAGCTGTTTTTT. This chain connects TRBV29-1 to TRBJ2-2, with D maybe TRBD2 (6 bases). Trimming took off 4 bases at V and 5 bases at J, with 11 bases between the two ends. The V gene's germline CDR1 is SQVTM and CDR2 ANQGSEA. The CDR3 runs 13 residues.

J is TRBJ2-6 and V is TRBV5-1, with TRBD1 matching 9 bases. J gave up 2 bases and V 4 bases, and 7 bases lay outside the gene matches. This CDR3 has 17 amino acids. Germline V gene lookup returns CDR1 SGHRS and CDR2 YFSETQ. The CDR3 here is CASSPRDRVAGANVLTF. CDR3 nucleotide sequence: TGCGCCAGCAGCCCGCGGGACAGGGTCGCTGGGGCCAACGTCCTGACTTTC.

The chain recombines TRBV19 with TRBJ2-7; the match to TRBD1 covers 8 bases. CDR3 size: 14 residues. Germline values: CDR1 LNHDA, CDR2 SQIVND (reference sequence). The V segment lost 5 bases and the J segment 3 bases; nucleotides outside the gene matches: 6. The CDR3 nucleotides are TGTGCCAGTAGTCCCCGGACAGGGAGCTACGAGCAGTACTTC. It codes for CASSPRTGSYEQYF. The full variable domain, rest sourced from reference TRBV19 and TRBJ2-7, is DGGITQSPKYLFRKEGQNVTLSCEQNLNHDAMYWYRQDPGQGLRLIYYSQIVNDFQKGDIAEGYSVSREKKESFPLTVTSAQKNPTAFYLCASSPRTGSYEQYFGPGTRLTVT.

The chain recombines TRBV6-5 with TRBJ2-2; 7 positions agree with TRBD1. With V trimmed by 8 bases and J by 6 bases, 9 bases remained unmatched. The CDR3 runs 14 residues. The germline gives CDR1 MNHEY, CDR2 SVGAGI. CDR3 nucleotide sequence: TGTGCCAGCCGTAACTCAGGGGGAGCCGGGGAGCTGTTTTTT. Translating it yields CASRNSGGAGELFF.

The rearrangement uses TRBV6-5 and TRBJ2-2; TRBD1 aligns across 12 bases. The J segment lost 7 bases and the V segment lost 4 bases, leaving 4 bases of the junction unmatched. The CDR3 is 15 amino acids. Germline CDR1 is MNHEY and CDR2 is SVGAGI. The CDR3, as DNA: TGTGCCAGCAGTTCCGGGACAGGGGGCATCGGGGAGCTGTTTTTT. It yields the protein CASSSGTGGIGELFF.

This clone was observed a handful of times. The chain is built from TRBV19 and TRBJ1-4; 7 bases align to TRBD1. In germline, CDR1 is LNHDA, CDR2 SQIVND (reference sequence). The CDR3 runs to 14 residues. Germline trimming cut 6 bases from V and 4 bases from J; bases unmatched to any gene: 5. The CDR3 loop reads CASSEGTDNEKLFF. The CDR3 DNA reads TGTGCCAGTAGCGAGGGGACAGATAATGAAAAACTGTTTTTT.

The V call is TRBV5-1, the J call TRBJ1-2; D is ambiguous. CDR3 length: 14 residues. V was cut by 3 bases and J by 4 bases, with 13 bases left in between. Germline lookup yields CDR1 SGHRS and CDR2 YFSETQ. CDR3 coding DNA: TGCGCCAGCAGCTCGCTTTCAGCAGGCTATGGCTACACCTTC. Translation gives CASSSLSAGYGYTF.

The chain carries TRBV6-5 and TRBJ2-3, with 10 bases identical to TRBD2. Germline lookup yields CDR1 MNHEY and CDR2 SVGAGI. The CDR3 covers 16 residues. Trimming at V came to 4 bases and at J to 2 bases, leaving 6 bases not matched to a gene. DNA of the CDR3: TGTGCCAGCAGTTTGGTTAGCGGGGGGAACACAGATACGCAGTATTTT. Translated, it gives CASSLVSGGNTDTQYF.

In its sample, this clone is medium-sized. The junction departs from the called germline gene at one end, perhaps through a read error. The V and J genes are TRBV11-1 and TRBJ2-1, with a tentative D call TRBD2 (6 bases). The CDR3 is 16 amino acids. Germline V gene sequence: CDR1 SGHAT, CDR2 FQDESV (reference sequence). The CDR3 loop reads CASNLDPSVILNEQFF. The DNA of the CDR3 is TGTGCCAGCAACTTAGACCCTAGCGTGATTCTTAATGAGCAGTTCTTC.

The gene calls are TRBV6-5 and TRBJ2-3, with TRBD1 matching over 12 bases. This CDR3 region has 15 residues. Trimming at V came to 2 bases and at J to 8 bases, leaving 5 bases not matched to a gene. Germline lookup yields CDR1 MNHEY and CDR2 SVGAGI. The CDR3 nucleotides are TGTGCCAGCAGTTACCGGGACAGGGGGCCGGGTACGCAGTATTTT. Amino acid sequence: CASSYRDRGPGTQYF.

The chain is built from TRBV6-6 and TRBJ2-5; D ambiguous. Trimming took off 4 bases at V and 1 base at J, with 7 bases between the two ends. This CDR3 is 13 amino acids long. The germline CDR1 and CDR2 sequences are MNHNY and SVGAGI (reference sequence). DNA of the CDR3: TGTGCCAGCAGTTCGCACACCCAAGAGACCCAGTACTTC. Translation gives CASSSHTQETQYF.

This clone was recorded only once. The rearrangement uses TRBV5-4 and TRBJ2-7; tentatively, D is TRBD2 (6 bases). Trimming cost V 4 bases and J 3 bases, with 20 bases left between them. The V gene's germline CDR1 is SGHNT and CDR2 YYREEE (reference sequence). This CDR3 has 16 amino acids. The CDR3 region has the DNA TGTGCCAGCAGCGCCGAGGGTGGGGGAGGTGACTACGAGCAGTACTTC. Its protein product is CASSAEGGGGDYEQYF.

The chain is built from TRBV29-1 and TRBJ1-1; the D gene is possibly TRBD1 (5 bases). V was clipped by 3 bases and J by 3 bases, with 11 bases between them. The CDR3 length is 13 residues. Germline CDR1 and CDR2: SQVTM and ANQGSEA. CDR3 in DNA: TGCAGCGTTGACGGCAGGGAAGACACTGAAGCTTTCTTT. It translates to CSVDGREDTEAFF.

The sample holds one count of this clone. V and J are TRBV19 and TRBJ2-7; D not resolved. Trimming left V 5 bases short and J 4 bases short, with 12 bases between. This CDR3 contains 13 residues. Germline V gene lookup returns CDR1 LNHDA and CDR2 SQIVND (reference sequence). Here the CDR3 reads CASSAPSGYEQYF. The CDR3, as DNA: TGTGCCAGTAGTGCCCCCTCGGGTTACGAGCAGTACTTC.

V usage is TRBV7-8 and J usage is TRBJ2-7; 12 nucleotides align to TRBD2. V trimming: 2 bases; J trimming: 7 bases; junction bases outside the gene matches: 6. The CDR3 consists of 15 residues. The germline V gene encodes CDR1 SGHVS and CDR2 FQNEAQ. This CDR3 reads CASSLRTSGAWEQYF. CDR3 sequence (DNA): TGTGCCAGCAGCTTAAGGACTAGCGGGGCGTGGGAGCAGTACTTC. Together with reference TRBV7-8 and TRBJ2-7, the CDR3 gives the full variable domain: GAGVSQSPRYKVAKRGQDVALRCDPISGHVSLFWYQQALGQGPEFLTYFQNEAQLDKSGLPSDRFFAERPEGSVSTLKIQRTQQEDSAVYLCASSLRTSGAWEQYFGPGTRLTVT.

This rearrangement joins TRBV6-1 to TRBJ1-2; TRBD1 might be the D (5 bases). The germline CDR1 and CDR2 sequences are MNHNS and SASEGT. Trimming stripped 2 bases from V and 0 bases from J, with 7 bases between. There are 14 residues in the CDR3. Written as DNA, the CDR3 is TGTGCCAGCAGTGAAATGGACACTAACTATGGCTACACCTTC. Protein: CASSEMDTNYGYTF.

The chain recombines TRBV11-2 with TRBJ2-7, with TRBD1 matching 10 bases. The CDR3 runs to 17 residues. The germline CDR1 and CDR2 sequences are SGHAT and FQNNGV. V trimming: 3 bases; J trimming: 2 bases; junction bases outside the gene matches: 10. CDR3 nucleotides: TGTGCCAGCAGCTTGTCTCCTGATGGGACAGGGGCCTACGAGCAGTACTTC. Its protein is CASSLSPDGTGAYEQYF. The full variable domain, rest sourced from reference TRBV11-2 and TRBJ2-7, is EAGVAQSPRYKIIEKRQSVAFWCNPISGHATLYWYQQILGQGPKLLIQFQNNGVVDDSQLPKDRFSAERLKGVDSTLKIQPAKLEDSAVYLCASSLSPDGTGAYEQYFGPGTRLTVT.

The rearrangement links TRBV27 to TRBJ2-7, with 14 bases aligning to TRBD2. Losses at the gene ends were 6 bases for V and 0 bases for J; bases not matched to a gene: 4. CDR3 length: 16 amino acids. CDR1 is MNHEY, CDR2 SMNVEV, per germline (reference sequence). This CDR3 reads CASRGTSGRYSYEQYF. CDR3 coding DNA: TGTGCCAGCAGAGGGACTAGCGGGAGATACTCCTACGAGCAGTACTTC.

This chain links TRBV28 with TRBJ2-1; perhaps TRBD2 as D (6 bases). V dropped 5 bases and J dropped 4 bases, with 12 bases sitting between them. The CDR3 has 14 residues. The germline V gene encodes CDR1 MDHEN and CDR2 SYDVKM. The CDR3 nucleotides are TGTGCCAGCAGTGATCTCGGAGGGTACAATGAGCAGTTCTTC. Protein product: CASSDLGGYNEQFF. The complete variable domain, with remaining parts taken from reference TRBV28 and TRBJ2-1, reads DVKVTQSSRYLVKRTGEKVFLECVQDMDHENMFWYRQDPGLGLRLIYFSYDVKMKEKGDIPEGYSVSREKKERFSLILESASTNQTSMYLCASSDLGGYNEQFFGPGTRLTVL.

J is TRBJ1-1 and V is TRBV29-1, with 9 positions matching TRBD1. The length of the CDR3 is 13 residues. The germline V gene has CDR1 SQVTM and CDR2 ANQGSEA. With 7 bases clipped from V and 0 bases from J, the junction kept 3 bases outside the gene matches. CDR3 DNA: TGCAGCGCCGGACAGGGGATGAACACTGAAGCTTTCTTT. Residues: CSAGQGMNTEAFF.

V usage is TRBV24-1 and J usage is TRBJ2-2; D may be TRBD2 (6 bases). With 4 bases removed from V and 7 bases from J, the gap between germline ends came to 12 bases. The CDR3 has 14 amino acids. From germline, CDR1 is KGHDR and CDR2 SFDVKD. CDR3 sequence: CATSDSGLGGELFF. The CDR3, as DNA: TGTGCCACCAGTGACAGCGGGCTTGGCGGGGAGCTGTTTTTT.